This TCR beta chain was captured by sequencing in a study of CD8 T cells in Susac syndrome. The RNA input was roughly 0.5 to 1 ug, and it was reverse transcribed with random hexamers. TCRdb redid the calling of the immunoSEQ multiplex PCR reads with MiXCR, one entry per CDR3 protein. This table has more than 200,000 distinct CDR3 sequences, approximately 90% appearing once. Trimming took off 0 bases at V and 0 bases at J, with 9 bases between the two ends. The CDR3 contains 15 residues. Germline assignment: CDR1 GTSNPN and CDR2 SVGIG (reference sequence). Sequenced input: CD8+ T cells from PBMCs. The chain links TRBV30 to TRBJ1-3; D is undetermined. The source of this sequence is a human donor with multiple sclerosis. The CDR3 region is CAWSVLVSSGNTIYF. The CDR3 nucleotides read TGTGCCTGGAGTGTACTGGTCAGCTCTGGAAACACCATATATTTT.